This T cell receptor (beta chain) was observed in a study of T cell responses to AZD1222 COVID-19 vaccine. Across the study: Pooled in the analysis were second doses at about 4 or about 12 weeks. General observations from the study: Researchers took repertoire samples only after the peak T cell response had come.

On this clone: What it binds is not known.

The assay was immunoSEQ multiplex PCR, and TCRdb's table has in-frame clones only and misses some. This table has about 120,000 clones, 90% appearing once. The TCR comes from an adult in good health. Sequencing was performed on peripheral blood, taken on day 0 of AZD1222 vaccination.

The CDR3 DNA is TGTGCCAGCAGTGAAGGGGTAGGGAATTCACCCCTCCACTTT. This translates into CASSEGVGNSPLHF. The J gene is TRBJ1-6, the V gene TRBV6-1, with D unclear. CDR1 is MNHNS and CDR2 is SASEGT in the germline V gene. V lost 1 base and J 7 bases, leaving 8 bases between the germline ends. CDR3 length: 14 amino acids.